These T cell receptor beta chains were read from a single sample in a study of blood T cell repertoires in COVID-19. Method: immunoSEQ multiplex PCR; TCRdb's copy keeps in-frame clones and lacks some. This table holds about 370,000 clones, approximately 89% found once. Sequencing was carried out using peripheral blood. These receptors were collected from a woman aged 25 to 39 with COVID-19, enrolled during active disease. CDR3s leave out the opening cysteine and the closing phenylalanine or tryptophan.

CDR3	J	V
ATSDLGRGKF	TRBJ2-1	TRBV24-1
ATRTRLGQGYNEQF	TRBJ2-1	TRBV24-1
ASSRSGMNTEAF	TRBJ1-1	TRBV19
ASSSFRQSASYEQY	TRBJ2-7	TRBV28
ASSLSAGMGNEQF	TRBJ2-1	TRBV27
ASSLAGLRQGGGYT	TRBJ1-2	TRBV5-1
SVEGTSGSSYNEQF	TRBJ2-1	TRBV29-1
ASSPQDRHSYEQY	TRBJ2-7	TRBV28
ASSAGTSNYEQY	TRBJ2-7	TRBV9
ASSPQGFQPQH	TRBJ1-5	TRBV28
ASSREVGVANTEAF	TRBJ1-1	TRBV5-1
AWGQGSGNTIY	TRBJ1-3	TRBV30
ASSPSTGFEQY	TRBJ2-7	TRBV3-1/TRBV3-2
ASSLVGQRSGELF	TRBJ2-2	TRBV11-2
ASSPAARTNEKLF	TRBJ1-4	TRBV7-9